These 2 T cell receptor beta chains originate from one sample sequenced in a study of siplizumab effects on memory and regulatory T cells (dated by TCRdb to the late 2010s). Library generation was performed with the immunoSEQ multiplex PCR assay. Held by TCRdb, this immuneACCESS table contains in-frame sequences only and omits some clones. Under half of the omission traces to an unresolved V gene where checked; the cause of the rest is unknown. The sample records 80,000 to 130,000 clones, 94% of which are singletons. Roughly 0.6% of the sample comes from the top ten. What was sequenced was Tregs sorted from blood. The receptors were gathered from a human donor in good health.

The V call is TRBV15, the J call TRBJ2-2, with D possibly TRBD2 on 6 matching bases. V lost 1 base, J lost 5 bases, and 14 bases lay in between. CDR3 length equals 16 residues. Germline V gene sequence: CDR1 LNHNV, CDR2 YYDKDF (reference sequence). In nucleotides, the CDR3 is TGTGCCACCAGCAGAGTAACCGGGACTGGGACCGGGGAGCTGTTTTTT. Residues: CATSRVTGTGTGELFF. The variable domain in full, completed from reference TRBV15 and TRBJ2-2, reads DAMVIQNPRYQVTQFGKPVTLSCSQTLNHNVMYWYQQKSSQAPKLLFHYYDKDFNNEADTPDNFQSRRPNTSFCFLDIRSPGLGDTAMYLCATSRVTGTGTGELFFGEGSRLTVL.

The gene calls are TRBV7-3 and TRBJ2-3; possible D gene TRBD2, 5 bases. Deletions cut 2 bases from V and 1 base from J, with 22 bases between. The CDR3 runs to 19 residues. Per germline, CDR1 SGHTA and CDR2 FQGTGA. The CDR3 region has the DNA TGTGCCAGCAGCTTACACCCAGCGAGGACTGTGGGAGGCACAGATACGCAGTATTTT. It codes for CASSLHPARTVGGTDTQYF.